These 10 T cell receptor beta chains came from one sample sequenced in a study of Graves' ophthalmopathy and Graves' hyperthyroidism. Researchers took RNA transcripts and amplified TCR beta CDR3 regions from them. HTBI-primed RT-PCR formed the first round, and a multiplex PCR formed the second. Via MiXCR, TCRdb re-called the multiplex PCR reads, giving one row per CDR3 protein. Of approximately 1.2 million distinct CDR3 sequences in the sample, about two fifths were seen once. Sequenced: peripheral blood or thyroid tissue (not recorded which). These receptors all come from an adult man with Graves' hyperthyroidism.

The chain recombines TRBV4-2 with TRBJ1-4; D might be TRBD1 (6 bases). CDR1 is LGHNA, CDR2 YNFKEQ, per germline. The CDR3 runs to 16 residues. V was cut by 1 base and J by 8 bases, with 17 bases left in between. CDR3: CASSQVGRGEDEKLFF. CDR3 sequence (DNA): TGTGCCAGCAGCCAAGTAGGAAGGGGGGAGGACGAAAAACTGTTTTTT.

The chain is built from TRBV29-1 and TRBJ1-2, with TRBD1 as a possible D gene (5 bases). Germline V gene data show CDR1 as SQVTM and CDR2 as ANQGSEA. The V gene lost 8 bases and the J gene lost 6 bases, with 16 bases spanning the gap. The CDR3 totals 12 residues. CDR3 DNA: TGCAGCTTAGGTTGGAGGGACGATGGCTACACCTTC. Its translation: CSLGWRDDGYTF.

Here the CDR3 reads CSVERGGGNTIYF. For the CDR3, the DNA is TGCAGCGTTGAACGAGGGGGTGGAAACACCATATATTTT. The V and J genes are TRBV29-1 and TRBJ1-3, with a possible D match to TRBD1 (6 bases). This CDR3 spans 13 amino acids. Germline V gene data show CDR1 as SQVTM and CDR2 as ANQGSEA. V was pared by 2 bases and J by 3 bases, with 8 bases between.

This clonotype was counted between two and nine times. The rearrangement uses TRBV9 and TRBJ2-7; D is unresolved. The CDR3 has 15 residues. Germline V gene data show CDR1 as SGDLS and CDR2 as YYNGEE. The V end lost 4 bases, the J end lost 7 bases, and 21 bases lay between the germline ends. CDR3 sequence reads: CASSFDSALGREQYF. The CDR3 coding sequence is TGTGCCAGCAGCTTTGACTCCGCCCTCGGTAGGGAGCAGTACTTC.

This chain joins TRBV20-1 and TRBJ2-7, with D hard to call. Trimming stripped 2 bases from V and 10 bases from J, with 12 bases between. This CDR3 region has 11 residues. Germline CDR1 reads DFQATT; CDR2 reads SNEGSKA (reference sequence). The CDR3 here is CSARKKDFQYF. In DNA, the CDR3 is TGCAGTGCTAGAAAAAAAGATTTCCAGTACTTC.

This clonotype was seen ten or more times. Sequence at one end of the junction differs from germline and may be a read error. The chain is built from TRBV9 and TRBJ2-5, with D perhaps TRBD2 (5 bases). The CDR3 length is 12 residues. The germline V gene encodes CDR1 SGDLS and CDR2 YYNGEE. The CDR3 spells CASSVSGETQYF. DNA of the CDR3: TGCGCCAGCAGTGTCTCGGGGGAGACCCAGTACTTC.

There are a few counts of this clonotype. This sequence joins TRBV5-4 and TRBJ2-7; a weak D match, TRBD1 (5 bases). The CDR3 spans 16 residues. Germline loops: CDR1 SGHNT, CDR2 YYREEE (reference sequence). Trimming left V 4 bases short and J 5 bases short, with 22 bases between. In DNA form, the CDR3 reads TGTGCCAGCAGCAAGGGTTGGGGCCGATCCCAACACGAGCAGTACTTC. Amino acid sequence: CASSKGWGRSQHEQYF.

J is TRBJ2-6 and V is TRBV27; TRBD1 is a possible D gene (6 bases). V was trimmed by 3 bases and J by 0 bases, leaving 9 bases between them. This CDR3 has 16 residues. Germline lookup yields CDR1 MNHEY and CDR2 SMNVEV (reference sequence). CDR3 region: CASSLSGVSGANVLTF. The CDR3 DNA follows: TGTGCCAGCAGTTTGTCAGGGGTCTCTGGGGCCAACGTCCTGACTTTC.

Only a few counts were recorded for this clonotype. This rearrangement joins TRBV20-1 to TRBJ2-5; no clear D. Germline CDR1 DFQATT, CDR2 SNEGSKA (reference sequence). The ends were cut back, 3 bases at V and 4 bases at J, with 9 bases in the middle. The CDR3 length is 12 residues. The CDR3 loop reads CSASAVGETQYF. CDR3 nucleotides: TGCAGTGCTAGTGCAGTAGGAGAGACCCAGTACTTC.

The chain carries TRBV5-8 and TRBJ1-2, with D perhaps matching TRBD1 (5 bases). Trimming removed 1 base from V and 4 bases from J, with 17 bases in between. The CDR3 has 16 residues. CDR1 and CDR2 (germline): SGHTS, YDEGEE. The CDR3 spells CASSLLLQARGYGYTF. In nucleotides, the CDR3 is TGTGCCAGCAGCTTGCTATTACAGGCGAGAGGCTATGGCTACACCTTC.